The following is a T cell receptor (beta chain) sequence with its context. What it binds is not known. Matched for age and sex, the controls were healthy donors. Reverse transcription of roughly 0.5 to 1 ug RNA was carried out with random hexamers. MiXCR, run by TCRdb on the immunoSEQ multiplex PCR reads, gives a single entry per CDR3 protein. This table holds approximately 130,000 distinct CDR3 sequences, around 95% found once. This specimen comes from a study of CD8 T cells in Susac syndrome. Germline lookup yields CDR1 LGHDT and CDR2 YNNKEL (reference sequence). Trimming cost V 1 base and J 15 bases; bases outside gene matches: 8. The CDR3 is 13 amino acids. General study points: An acknowledgment was made by the study that its TCR sequencing and HLA analysis involved relatively few individuals.

The specimen sequenced was CD4+ T cells from PBMCs. The J gene is TRBJ2-1, the V gene TRBV3-1; TRBD2 aligns across 8 bases. The sequence was obtained from a human donor in good health. CDR3 nucleotide sequence: TGTGCCAGCAGCCAAGTGTCGCGGGAGGAGAGGTTCTTC. The encoded protein is CASSQVSREERFF.